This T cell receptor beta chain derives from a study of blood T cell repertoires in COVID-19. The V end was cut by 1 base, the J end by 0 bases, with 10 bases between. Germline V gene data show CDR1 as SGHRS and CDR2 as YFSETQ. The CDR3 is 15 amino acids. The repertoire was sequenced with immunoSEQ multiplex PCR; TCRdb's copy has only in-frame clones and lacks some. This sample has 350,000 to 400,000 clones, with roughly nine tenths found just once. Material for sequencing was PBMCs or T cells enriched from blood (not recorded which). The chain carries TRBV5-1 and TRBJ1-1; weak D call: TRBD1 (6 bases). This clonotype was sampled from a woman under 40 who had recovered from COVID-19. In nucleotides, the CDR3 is TGCGCCAGCAGCTTGAGGCAGGGGCTGAACACTGAAGCTTTCTTT. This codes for CASSLRQGLNTEAFF.